One and the same sample provided the 4 T cell receptor beta chains below, sequenced in a study of shared clonotypes between healthy human individuals. Data came from immunoSEQ multiplex PCR; TCRdb stores just in-frame clones and leaves some out. The sample has about 460,000 clones; 75% to 80% are singletons. The sample was PBMCs. These receptors came from a middle-aged woman in good health. Some clones in this sample may be carry-over from other donors' samples.

This chain uses TRBV4-2 with TRBJ2-1, with TRBD2 matching 11 bases. The CDR3 has 15 amino acids. Trimming cost V 0 bases and J 9 bases; bases outside gene matches: 4. Per the germline V gene, CDR1 is LGHNA and CDR2 is YNFKEQ. The CDR3 nucleotides read TGTGCCAGCAGCCAAGAAACTAGCGGGAGTAGTGAGCAGTTCTTC. Residues: CASSQETSGSSEQFF.

This clone turned up a few times. A much larger clone lies a single base off, so this may be a read error. At the DNA level, this CDR3 is encoded by other sequences in the same sample as well. The chain combines TRBV9 with TRBJ2-3; tentatively, D is TRBD2 (5 bases). In germline, CDR1 is SGDLS, CDR2 YYNGEE. The CDR3 runs to 14 residues. Trimming took 3 bases from V and 2 from J, leaving 10 bases between them. CDR3 coding DNA: TGTGCCAGCAGCGCCCGGGGTTTCACAGATACGCAGTATTTT. This gives the protein CASSARGFTDTQYF.

The chain links TRBV18 to TRBJ1-5, with 9 bases that match TRBD1. There are 15 residues in the CDR3. The germline gives CDR1 KGHSH, CDR2 LQKENI. Germline trimming cut 4 bases from V and 1 base from J; bases unmatched to any gene: 2. CDR3 nucleotides: TGTGCCAGCTCACACGACAGGGGGAGCAATCAGCCCCAGCATTTT. Translation: CASSHDRGSNQPQHF.

As to this clone: It differs at one base from a far larger clone, so likely a read error. The sample has other DNA sequences that encode this CDR3 too. This chain connects TRBV5-4 to TRBJ1-2, with TRBD1 matching 8 bases. CDR1 is SGHNT, CDR2 YYREEE, per germline (reference sequence). CDR3 length equals 14 residues. For the CDR3, the DNA is TGCGCCAGCAGCTTGGACAGGGAGGTCTATGGCTACACCTTC. It translates to CASSLDREVYGYTF.